This T cell receptor (beta chain) comes out of a study of blood T cell repertoires in COVID-19. Study background: Sample material is recorded as cDNA or gDNA derived from T cells, B-cell-depleted T cells, or PBMCs.

The CDR3 totals 16 residues. Trimming pared 3 bases from V and 2 bases from J, leaving 14 bases between. Germline CDR1 is SNHLY and CDR2 is FYNNEI. Produced via immunoSEQ multiplex PCR; TCRdb's table is partial and in-frame only. The repertoire holds roughly 360,000 clones, roughly 90% seen once, with approximately 0.96% in the top ten. The rearrangement joins TRBV2 to TRBJ2-1; D remains ambiguous. This clonotype originated in a woman between 25 and 40 years old with acute COVID-19. The sequenced sample was PBMCs or T cells enriched from blood (not recorded which). The CDR3 bases are TGTGCCAGCAGTGATCCGGTCCTAAAGACCTACAATGAGCAGTTCTTC. Encoded protein: CASSDPVLKTYNEQFF.